The 11 T cell receptor beta chains below were found in one sample sequenced in a study of blood T cell repertoires in COVID-19. The repertoire was sequenced with immunoSEQ multiplex PCR; TCRdb's copy has only in-frame clones and lacks some. The table includes fewer than 300,000 clones, approximately 85% detected once. Source material: peripheral blood. These receptors all stem from a human donor with COVID-19, enrolled during active disease. The donor label of this sample is uncertain.

The chain joins TRBV28 to TRBJ2-2; 11 bases agree with TRBD1. From germline, CDR1 is MDHEN and CDR2 SYDVKM. Losses at the gene ends were 5 bases for V and 7 bases for J; bases not matched to a gene: 9. CDR3 size: 16 residues. The CDR3 DNA reads TGTGCCAGCAGTACTCGGACAGGGGGCGACGGCGGGGAGCTGTTTTTT. Its protein is CASSTRTGGDGGELFF.

The chain recombines TRBV27 with TRBJ2-1; 8 bases match TRBD2. The CDR3 spans 15 residues. Germline CDR1 is MNHEY and CDR2 is SMNVEV (reference sequence). V dropped 5 bases and J dropped 6; count of bases not matched to a gene: 9. In DNA form, the CDR3 reads TGTGCCAGCAGTCCCCGGAGGCTAGCGGGCAATGAGCAGTTCTTC. Encoded protein: CASSPRRLAGNEQFF.

In this sample, this clone turned up once. The V gene is TRBV10-3, the J gene TRBJ1-2; no definite D call. With 2 bases removed from V and 4 bases from J, the gap between germline ends came to 5 bases. Germline values: CDR1 ENHRY, CDR2 SYGVKD. The CDR3 loop spans 12 amino acids. CDR3 DNA sequence: TGTGCCATCAGTGAGAATAGCTATGGCTACACCTTC. Translating it yields CAISENSYGYTF.

The V gene is TRBV2, the J gene TRBJ1-2, with a weak D call TRBD1 (6 bases). This CDR3 is 13 amino acids long. V dropped 5 bases and J dropped 5 bases, with 12 bases sitting between them. Germline V gives CDR1 SNHLY, CDR2 FYNNEI. In nucleotides, the CDR3 is TGTGCCAGCAGTCCACAGGGAAGGTATGGCTACACCTTC. Amino acids: CASSPQGRYGYTF.

The chain carries TRBV3-1 (or the pseudogene TRBV3-2) and TRBJ1-4; D not resolved. Per germline, CDR1 LGHDT and CDR2 YNNKEL (reference sequence). V dropped 3 bases and J dropped 8 bases, with 13 bases sitting between them. This CDR3 is built from 14 residues. CDR3 region: CASSQGGKWEKLFF. In DNA, the CDR3 is TGTGCCAGCAGCCAGGGCGGGAAGTGGGAAAAACTGTTTTTT.

As to this clone: Sequence at one end of the junction differs from germline and may be a read error. The J gene is TRBJ1-2, the V gene TRBV2, with a weak D call TRBD1 (6 bases). The CDR3 is made up of 15 amino acids. CDR1 and CDR2 (germline): SNHLY, FYNNEI. CDR3 nucleotide sequence: TGTGCCAGCAGTAAATTCTCCCGGGACAACTATAGCTACACCTTC. Its translation: CASSKFSRDNYSYTF.

This clone was seen a single time. The junction departs from germline at one end; a sequencing error may be responsible. V gene TRBV7-3 combines with J gene TRBJ1-1, with D hard to call. Per the germline V gene, CDR1 is SGHTA and CDR2 is FQGTGA. This CDR3 contains 14 residues. CDR3 in amino acids: CASSVTGLSTEAFF. The CDR3 nucleotides read TGTGCCAGCAGCGTAACGGGCTTGAGCACTGAAGCTTTCTTT.

The V and J genes are TRBV7-2 and TRBJ1-5; the match to TRBD1 covers 8 bases. The CDR3 loop spans 14 amino acids. J lost 7 bases, V lost 5 bases, and 7 bases had no gene match. CDR1 and CDR2 (germline): SGHTA, FQGNSA. Here the CDR3 DNA reads TGTGCCAGCAGCGTAGGACAGGGAGCGCAGCCCCAGCATTTT. It specifies CASSVGQGAQPQHF.

The gene calls are TRBV2 and TRBJ2-6; 7 nucleotides match TRBD1. The CDR3 is 19 residues long. Germline V gives CDR1 SNHLY, CDR2 FYNNEI. After removal of 7 bases from V and 0 bases from J, the junction contained 15 bases not matched to a gene. This chain's CDR3 is CASIMDRPVAPSGANVLTF. CDR3 coding DNA: TGTGCCAGCATAATGGACAGGCCTGTGGCCCCCTCTGGGGCCAACGTCCTGACTTTC.

The chain has TRBV3-1 (or the pseudogene TRBV3-2) and TRBJ1-5; no definite D call. This CDR3 contains 14 residues. V was clipped by 1 base and J by 2 bases, with 6 bases between them. Germline lookup yields CDR1 LGHDT and CDR2 YNNKEL (reference sequence). CDR3 nucleotides: TGTGCCAGCAGCCAAGCAACGGGCAATCAGCCCCAGCATTTT. This encodes CASSQATGNQPQHF.

The chain employs TRBV7-8 and TRBJ2-1; TRBD2 might be the D (6 bases). CDR3 length: 15 amino acids. With 5 bases removed from V and 6 bases from J, the gap between germline ends came to 17 bases. Germline CDR1 and CDR2: SGHVS and FQNEAQ. The chain's CDR3 is CASSRARDSVNEQFF. Written as DNA, the CDR3 is TGTGCCAGCAGCCGCGCACGGGACTCGGTCAATGAGCAGTTCTTC.